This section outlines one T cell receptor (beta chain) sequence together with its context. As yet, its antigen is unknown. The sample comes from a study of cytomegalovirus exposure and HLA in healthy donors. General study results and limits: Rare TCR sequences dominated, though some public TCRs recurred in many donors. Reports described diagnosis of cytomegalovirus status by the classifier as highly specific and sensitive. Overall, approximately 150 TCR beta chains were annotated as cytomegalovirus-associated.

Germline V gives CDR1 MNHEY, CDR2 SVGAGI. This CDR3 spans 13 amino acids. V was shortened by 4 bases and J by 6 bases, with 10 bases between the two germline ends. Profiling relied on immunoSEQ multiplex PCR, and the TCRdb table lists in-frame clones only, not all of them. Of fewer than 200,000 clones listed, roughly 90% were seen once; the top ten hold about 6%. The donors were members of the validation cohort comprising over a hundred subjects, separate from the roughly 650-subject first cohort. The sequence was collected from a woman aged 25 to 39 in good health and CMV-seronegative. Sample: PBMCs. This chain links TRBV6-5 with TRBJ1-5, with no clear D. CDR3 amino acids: CASSSMIGQPQHF. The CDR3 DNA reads TGTGCCAGCAGTTCGATGATCGGTCAGCCCCAGCATTTT.